This TCR beta chain comes out of a study of T cell changes during pregnancy in multiple sclerosis. The CDR3 is 13 amino acids. CDR1 and CDR2 from the germline V gene are MNHEY and SMNVEV (reference sequence). V dropped 2 bases and J dropped 4 bases, with 8 bases sitting between them. Generated by immunoSEQ multiplex PCR, the TCRdb table keeps only in-frame clones and is missing some. The sample lists about 39,000 clones, about 94% occurring once. This sequence originates from a female donor with multiple sclerosis, enrolled in a pregnancy study. The sequencing here drew on CD4+ T cells from peripheral blood mononuclear cells, taken after pregnancy. J is TRBJ1-2 and V is TRBV27, with D possibly matching TRBD1 (6 bases). DNA for the CDR3: TGTGCCAGCAGTTTAAACAGGGCCTATGGCTACACCTTC. This encodes CASSLNRAYGYTF.